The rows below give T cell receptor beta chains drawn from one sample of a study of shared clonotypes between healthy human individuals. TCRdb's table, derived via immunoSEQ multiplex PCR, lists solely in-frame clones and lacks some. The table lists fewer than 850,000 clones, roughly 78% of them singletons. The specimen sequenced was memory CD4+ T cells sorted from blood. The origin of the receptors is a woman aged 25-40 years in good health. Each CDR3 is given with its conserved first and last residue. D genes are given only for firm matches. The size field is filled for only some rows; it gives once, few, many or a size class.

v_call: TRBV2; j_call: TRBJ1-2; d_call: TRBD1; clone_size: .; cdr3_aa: CASSVGTADGYTF; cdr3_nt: TGTGCCAGCAGCGTCGGGACAGCCGATGGCTACACCTTC
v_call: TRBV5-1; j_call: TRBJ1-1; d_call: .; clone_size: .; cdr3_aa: CASSRAYEAANTEAFF; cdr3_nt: TGCGCCAGCAGCAGAGCCTACGAGGCGGCGAACACTGAAGCTTTCTTT
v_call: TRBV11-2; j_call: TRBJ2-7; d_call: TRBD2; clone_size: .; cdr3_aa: CASSSPFERESAYEQYF; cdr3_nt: TGTGCCAGCAGCTCCCCCTTTGAGCGGGAGTCCGCCTACGAGCAGTACTTC
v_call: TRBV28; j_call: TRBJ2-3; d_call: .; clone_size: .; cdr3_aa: CASSAPGTPTDTQYF; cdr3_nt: TGTGCCAGCAGTGCACCCGGGACCCCAACCGATACGCAGTATTTT
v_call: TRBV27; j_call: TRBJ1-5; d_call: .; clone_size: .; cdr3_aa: CASSLGQINQPQHF; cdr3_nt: TGTGCCAGCAGTTTAGGGCAAATCAATCAGCCCCAGCATTTT
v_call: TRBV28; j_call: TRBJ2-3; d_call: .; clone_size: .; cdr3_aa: CASSSSRSGTQYF; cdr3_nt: TGTGCCAGCAGTTCTAGTCGGAGCGGTACGCAGTATTTT
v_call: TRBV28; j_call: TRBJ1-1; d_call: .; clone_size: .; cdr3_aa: CASREGNTEAFF; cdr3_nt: TGTGCCAGCAGGGAGGGGAACACTGAAGCTTTCTTT
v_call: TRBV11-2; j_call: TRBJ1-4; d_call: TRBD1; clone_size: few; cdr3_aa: CASSPGQEDVEKLFF; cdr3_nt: TGTGCCAGCAGCCCCGGACAGGAGGATGTGGAAAAACTGTTTTTT
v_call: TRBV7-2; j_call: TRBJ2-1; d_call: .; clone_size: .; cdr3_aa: CASSLWASEYNEQFF; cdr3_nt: TGTGCCAGCAGCTTGTGGGCTTCCGAATACAATGAGCAGTTCTTC
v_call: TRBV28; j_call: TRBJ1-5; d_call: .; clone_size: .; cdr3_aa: CASSPGVPNQPQHF; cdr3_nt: TGTGCCAGCAGTCCCGGGGTCCCCAATCAGCCCCAGCATTTT
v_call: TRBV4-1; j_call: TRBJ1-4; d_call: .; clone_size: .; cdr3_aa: CASSQESHRTNEKLFF; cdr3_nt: TGCGCCAGCAGCCAAGAGAGTCACAGGACTAATGAAAAACTGTTTTTT
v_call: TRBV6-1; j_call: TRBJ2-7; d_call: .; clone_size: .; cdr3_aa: CASSLILSYEQYF; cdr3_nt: TGTGCCAGCAGCCTGATCCTAAGCTACGAGCAGTACTTC
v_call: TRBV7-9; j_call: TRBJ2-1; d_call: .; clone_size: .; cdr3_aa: CATRVLAYNEQFF; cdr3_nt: TGTGCCACTCGGGTTCTAGCCTACAATGAGCAGTTCTTC
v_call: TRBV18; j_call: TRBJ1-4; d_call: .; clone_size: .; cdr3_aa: CASTAGEEEKLFF; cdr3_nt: TGTGCCAGCACAGCGGGTGAGGAAGAAAAACTGTTTTTT
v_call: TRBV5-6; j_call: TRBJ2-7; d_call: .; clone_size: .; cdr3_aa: CASSWRSSYEQYF; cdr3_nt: TGTGCCAGCAGCTGGAGGAGCTCCTACGAGCAGTACTTC